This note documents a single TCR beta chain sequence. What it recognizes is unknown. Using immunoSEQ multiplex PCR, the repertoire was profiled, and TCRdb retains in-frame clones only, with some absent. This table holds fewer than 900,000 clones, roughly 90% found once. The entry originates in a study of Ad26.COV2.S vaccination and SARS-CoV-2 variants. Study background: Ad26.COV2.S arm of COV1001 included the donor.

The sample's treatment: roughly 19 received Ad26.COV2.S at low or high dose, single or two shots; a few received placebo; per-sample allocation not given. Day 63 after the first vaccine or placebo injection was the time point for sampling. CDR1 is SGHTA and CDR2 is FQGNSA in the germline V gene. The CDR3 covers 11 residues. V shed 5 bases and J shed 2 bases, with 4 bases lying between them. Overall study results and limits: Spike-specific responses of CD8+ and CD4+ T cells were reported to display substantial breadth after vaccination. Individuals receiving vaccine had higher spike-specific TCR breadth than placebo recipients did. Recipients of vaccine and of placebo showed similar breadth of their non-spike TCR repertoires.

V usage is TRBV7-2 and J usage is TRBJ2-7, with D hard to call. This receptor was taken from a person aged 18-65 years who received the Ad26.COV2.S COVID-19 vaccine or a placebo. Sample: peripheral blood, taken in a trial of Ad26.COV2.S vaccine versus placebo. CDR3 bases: TGTGCCAGCAGCGGAGCCTACGAGCAGTACTTC. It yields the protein CASSGAYEQYF.